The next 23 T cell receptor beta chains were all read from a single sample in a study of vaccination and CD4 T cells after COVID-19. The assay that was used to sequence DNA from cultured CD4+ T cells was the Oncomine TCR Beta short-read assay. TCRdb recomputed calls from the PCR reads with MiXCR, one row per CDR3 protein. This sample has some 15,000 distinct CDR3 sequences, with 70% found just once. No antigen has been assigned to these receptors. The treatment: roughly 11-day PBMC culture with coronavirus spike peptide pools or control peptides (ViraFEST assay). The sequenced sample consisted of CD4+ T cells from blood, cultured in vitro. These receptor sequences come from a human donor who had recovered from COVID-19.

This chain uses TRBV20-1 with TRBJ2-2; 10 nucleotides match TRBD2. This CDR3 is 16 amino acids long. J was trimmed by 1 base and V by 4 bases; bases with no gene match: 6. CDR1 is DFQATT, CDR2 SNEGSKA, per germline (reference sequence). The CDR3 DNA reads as TGCAGTGCTACCAAGCGGGAGGGCCGGAACACCGGGGAGCTGTTTTTT. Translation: CSATKREGRNTGELFF.

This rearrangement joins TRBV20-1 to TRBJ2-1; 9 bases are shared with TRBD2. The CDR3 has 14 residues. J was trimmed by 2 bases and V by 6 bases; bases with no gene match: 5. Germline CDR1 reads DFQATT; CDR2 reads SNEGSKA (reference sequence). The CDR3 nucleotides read TGCAGTGCGAGTAGCGGGAGCGCCTACAATGAGCAGTTCTTC. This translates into CSASSGSAYNEQFF.

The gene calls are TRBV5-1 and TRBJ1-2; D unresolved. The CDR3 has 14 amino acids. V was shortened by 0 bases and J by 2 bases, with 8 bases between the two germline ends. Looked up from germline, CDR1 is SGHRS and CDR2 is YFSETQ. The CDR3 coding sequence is TGCGCCAGCAGCTTGGCCGGGGAGAACTATGGCTACACCTTC. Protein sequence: CASSLAGENYGYTF.

CDR3 nucleotide sequence: TGTGCCAGCAGCTTAGTTCCGCCGGGGAACACTGAAGCTTTCTTT. Its translation is CASSLVPPGNTEAFF. The chain carries TRBV11-3 and TRBJ1-1; D unresolved. CDR1 and CDR2 (germline): SGHNT, YENEEA. V lost 1 base and J lost 1, with 10 bases in between. CDR3 length equals 15 residues.

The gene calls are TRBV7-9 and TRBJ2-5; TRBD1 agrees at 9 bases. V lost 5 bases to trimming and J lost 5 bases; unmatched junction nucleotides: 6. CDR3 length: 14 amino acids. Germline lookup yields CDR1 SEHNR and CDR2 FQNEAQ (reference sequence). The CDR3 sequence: CASSLTGGKETQYF. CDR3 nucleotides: TGTGCCAGCAGCCTGACAGGGGGGAAGGAGACCCAGTACTTC.

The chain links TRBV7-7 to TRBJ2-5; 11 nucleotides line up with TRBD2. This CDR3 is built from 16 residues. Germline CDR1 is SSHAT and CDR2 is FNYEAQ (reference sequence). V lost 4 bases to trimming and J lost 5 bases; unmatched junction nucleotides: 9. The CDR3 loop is CASSSGLAGTTETQYF. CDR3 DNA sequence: TGTGCCAGCAGCTCCGGACTAGCGGGCACCACCGAGACCCAGTACTTC.

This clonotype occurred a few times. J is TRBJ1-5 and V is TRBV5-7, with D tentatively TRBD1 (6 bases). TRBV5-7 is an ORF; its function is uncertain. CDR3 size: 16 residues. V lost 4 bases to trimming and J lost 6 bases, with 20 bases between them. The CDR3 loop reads CASSPGHPDIFQPQHF. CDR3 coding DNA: TGTGCCAGCAGCCCGGGACACCCAGATATCTTTCAGCCCCAGCATTTT.

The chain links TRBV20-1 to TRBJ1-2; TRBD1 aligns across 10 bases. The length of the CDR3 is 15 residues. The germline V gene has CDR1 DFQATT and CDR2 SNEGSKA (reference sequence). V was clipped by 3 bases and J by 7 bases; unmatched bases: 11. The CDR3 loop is CSARPLGQGNAGYTF. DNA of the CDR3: TGCAGTGCTAGGCCCCTGGGACAGGGGAACGCTGGCTACACCTTC.

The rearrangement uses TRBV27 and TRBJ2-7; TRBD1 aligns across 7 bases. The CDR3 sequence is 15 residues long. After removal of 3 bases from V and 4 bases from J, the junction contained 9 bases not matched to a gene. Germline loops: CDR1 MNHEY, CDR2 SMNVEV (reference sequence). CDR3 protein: CASSFNRGIGYEQYF. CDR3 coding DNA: TGTGCCAGCAGTTTCAACAGGGGTATAGGTTACGAGCAGTACTTC.

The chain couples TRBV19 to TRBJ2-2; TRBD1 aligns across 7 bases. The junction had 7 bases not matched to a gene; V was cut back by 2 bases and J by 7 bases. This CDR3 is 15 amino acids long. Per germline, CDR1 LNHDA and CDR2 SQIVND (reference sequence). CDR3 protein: CASSIFWQGVGELFF. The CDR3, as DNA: TGTGCCAGTAGTATATTCTGGCAGGGGGTCGGGGAGCTGTTTTTT. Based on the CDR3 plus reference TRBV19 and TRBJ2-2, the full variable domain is DGGITQSPKYLFRKEGQNVTLSCEQNLNHDAMYWYRQDPGQGLRLIYYSQIVNDFQKGDIAEGYSVSREKKESFPLTVTSAQKNPTAFYLCASSIFWQGVGELFFGEGSRLTVL.

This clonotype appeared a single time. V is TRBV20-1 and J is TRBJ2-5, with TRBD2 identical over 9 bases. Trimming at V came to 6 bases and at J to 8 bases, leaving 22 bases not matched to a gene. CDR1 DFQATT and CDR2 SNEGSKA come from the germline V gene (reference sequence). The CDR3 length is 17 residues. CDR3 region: CSATGETSGRSKRTQYF. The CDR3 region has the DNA TGCAGTGCCACCGGGGAGACTAGCGGAAGATCTAAGAGAACCCAGTACTTC.

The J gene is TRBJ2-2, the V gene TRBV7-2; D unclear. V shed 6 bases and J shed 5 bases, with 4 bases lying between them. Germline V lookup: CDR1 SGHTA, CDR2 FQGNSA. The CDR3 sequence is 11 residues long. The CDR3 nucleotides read TGTGCCAGCAGTCAAACCGGGGAGCTGTTTTTT. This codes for CASSQTGELFF. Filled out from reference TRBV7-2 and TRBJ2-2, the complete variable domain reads GAGVSQSPSNKVTEKGKDVELRCDPISGHTALYWYRQSLGQGLEFLIYFQGNSAPDKSGLPSDRFSAERTGGSVSTLTIQRTQQEDSAVYLCASSQTGELFFGEGSRLTVL.

CDR3 DNA sequence: TGTGCCAGCAGCCCTAGCGGGGCTGGTAAAGATACGCAGTATTTT. It is translated as CASSPSGAGKDTQYF. V and J are TRBV7-2 and TRBJ2-3; 9 bases line up with TRBD2. The V gene's germline CDR1 is SGHTA and CDR2 FQGNSA. This CDR3 region has 15 residues. The junction had 8 bases not matched to a gene; V was cut back by 5 bases and J by 5 bases.

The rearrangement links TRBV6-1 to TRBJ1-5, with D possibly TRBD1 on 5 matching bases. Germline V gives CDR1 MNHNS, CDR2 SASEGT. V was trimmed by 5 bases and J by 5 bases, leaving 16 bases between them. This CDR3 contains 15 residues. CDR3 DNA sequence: TGTGCCAGCAGTAGCCCTAATCGGGGGGATCAGCCCCAGCATTTT. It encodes CASSSPNRGDQPQHF.

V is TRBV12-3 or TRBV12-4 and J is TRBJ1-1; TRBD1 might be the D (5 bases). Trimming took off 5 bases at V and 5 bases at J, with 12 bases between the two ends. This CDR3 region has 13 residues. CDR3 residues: CASSLGTPTEAFF. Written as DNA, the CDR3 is TGTGCCAGCAGTCTAGGGACTCCAACTGAAGCTTTCTTT.

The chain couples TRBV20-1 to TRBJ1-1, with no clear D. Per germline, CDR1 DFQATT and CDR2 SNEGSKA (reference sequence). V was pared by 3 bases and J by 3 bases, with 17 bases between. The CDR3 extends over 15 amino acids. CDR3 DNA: TGCAGTGCTAGCCCGTTTGAGAGGGCGGACACTGAAGCTTTCTTT. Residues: CSASPFERADTEAFF.

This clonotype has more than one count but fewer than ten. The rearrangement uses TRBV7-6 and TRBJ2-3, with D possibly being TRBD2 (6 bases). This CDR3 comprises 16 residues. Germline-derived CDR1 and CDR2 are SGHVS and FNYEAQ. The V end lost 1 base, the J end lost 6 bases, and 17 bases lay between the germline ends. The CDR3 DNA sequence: TGTGCCAGCAGCTTAGGTTTGCAAACTCGGGGGGATACGCAGTATTTT. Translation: CASSLGLQTRGDTQYF.

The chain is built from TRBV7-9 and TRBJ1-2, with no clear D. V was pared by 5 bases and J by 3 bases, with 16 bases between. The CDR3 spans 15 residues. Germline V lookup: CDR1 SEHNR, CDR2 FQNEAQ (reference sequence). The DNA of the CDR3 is TGTGCCAGCAGCAAAGAAACTCCAGGCCACTATGGCTACACCTTC. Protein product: CASSKETPGHYGYTF. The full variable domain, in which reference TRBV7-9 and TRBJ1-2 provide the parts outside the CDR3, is DTGVSQNPRHKITKRGQNVTFRCDPISEHNRLYWYRQTLGQGPEFLTYFQNEAQLEKSRLLSDRFSAERPKGSFSTLEIQRTEQGDSAMYLCASSKETPGHYGYTFGSGTRLTVV.

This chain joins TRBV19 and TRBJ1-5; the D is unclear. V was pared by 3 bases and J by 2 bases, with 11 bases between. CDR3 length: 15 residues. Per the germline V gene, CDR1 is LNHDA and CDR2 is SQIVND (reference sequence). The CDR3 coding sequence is TGTGCCAGTAGTATGGCCCTCGAGGGCAATCAGCCCCAGCATTTT. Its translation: CASSMALEGNQPQHF.

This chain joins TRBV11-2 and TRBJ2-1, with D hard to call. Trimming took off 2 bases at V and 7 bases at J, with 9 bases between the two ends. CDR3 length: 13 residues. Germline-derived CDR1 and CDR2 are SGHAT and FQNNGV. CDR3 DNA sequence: TGTGCCAGCAGCTTAAGTGTGGGGAATGAGCAGTTCTTC. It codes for CASSLSVGNEQFF. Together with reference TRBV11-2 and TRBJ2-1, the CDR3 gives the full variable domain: EAGVAQSPRYKIIEKRQSVAFWCNPISGHATLYWYQQILGQGPKLLIQFQNNGVVDDSQLPKDRFSAERLKGVDSTLKIQPAKLEDSAVYLCASSLSVGNEQFFGPGTRLTVL.

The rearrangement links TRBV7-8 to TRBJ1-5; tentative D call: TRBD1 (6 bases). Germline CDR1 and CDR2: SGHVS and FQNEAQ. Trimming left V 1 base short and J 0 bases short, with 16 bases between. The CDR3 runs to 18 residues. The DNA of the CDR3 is TGTGCCAGCAGCTTAGGGGTGGGGGGGGCCTATAGCAATCAGCCCCAGCATTTT. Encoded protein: CASSLGVGGAYSNQPQHF.

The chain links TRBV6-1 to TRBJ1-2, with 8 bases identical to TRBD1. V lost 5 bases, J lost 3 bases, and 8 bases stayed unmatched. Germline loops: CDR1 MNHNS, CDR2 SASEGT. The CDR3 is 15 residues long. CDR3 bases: TGTGCCAGCAGTAGTCGACAGGGGACGGACTATGGCTACACCTTC. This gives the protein CASSSRQGTDYGYTF.

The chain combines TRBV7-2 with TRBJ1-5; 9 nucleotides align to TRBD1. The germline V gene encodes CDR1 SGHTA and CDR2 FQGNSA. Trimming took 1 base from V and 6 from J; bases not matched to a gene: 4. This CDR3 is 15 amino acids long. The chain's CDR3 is CASSLGTGGRQPQHF. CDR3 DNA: TGTGCCAGCAGCTTAGGCACAGGGGGCCGTCAGCCCCAGCATTTT.